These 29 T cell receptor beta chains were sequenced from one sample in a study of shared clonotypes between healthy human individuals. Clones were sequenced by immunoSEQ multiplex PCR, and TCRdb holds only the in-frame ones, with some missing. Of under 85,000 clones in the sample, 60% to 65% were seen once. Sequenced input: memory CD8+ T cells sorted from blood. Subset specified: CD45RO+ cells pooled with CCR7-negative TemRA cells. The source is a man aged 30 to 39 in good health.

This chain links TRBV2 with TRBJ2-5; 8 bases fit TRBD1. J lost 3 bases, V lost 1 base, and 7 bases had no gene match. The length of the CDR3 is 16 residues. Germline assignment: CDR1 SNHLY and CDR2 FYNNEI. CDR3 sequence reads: CASSEGHYRGKETQYF. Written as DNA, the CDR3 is TGTGCCAGCAGTGAAGGACATTACAGGGGGAAAGAGACCCAGTACTTC.

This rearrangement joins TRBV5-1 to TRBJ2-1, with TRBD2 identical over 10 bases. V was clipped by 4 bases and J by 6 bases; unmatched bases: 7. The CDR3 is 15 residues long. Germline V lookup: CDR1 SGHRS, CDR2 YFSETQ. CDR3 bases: TGCGCCAGCAGCCCGACGCCTAGCGGGAGCAATGAGCAGTTCTTC. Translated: CASSPTPSGSNEQFF.

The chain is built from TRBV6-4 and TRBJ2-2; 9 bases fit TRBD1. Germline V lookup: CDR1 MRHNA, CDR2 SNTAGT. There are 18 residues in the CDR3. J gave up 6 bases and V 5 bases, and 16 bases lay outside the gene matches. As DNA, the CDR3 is TGTGCCAGCAGTCCCCGGCCCCCGGGGACAGGGAAGGCCGGGGAGCTGTTTTTT. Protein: CASSPRPPGTGKAGELFF.

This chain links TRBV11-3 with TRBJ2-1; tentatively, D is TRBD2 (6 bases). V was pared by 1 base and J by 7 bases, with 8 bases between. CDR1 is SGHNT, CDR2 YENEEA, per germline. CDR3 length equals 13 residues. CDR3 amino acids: CASSLVADNEQFF. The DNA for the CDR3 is TGTGCCAGCAGCTTAGTAGCGGATAATGAGCAGTTCTTC. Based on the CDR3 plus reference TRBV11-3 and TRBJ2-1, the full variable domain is EAGVVQSPRYKIIEKKQPVAFWCNPISGHNTLYWYLQNLGQGPELLIRYENEEAVDDSQLPKDRFSAERLKGVDSTLKIQPAELGDSAVYLCASSLVADNEQFFGPGTRLTVL.

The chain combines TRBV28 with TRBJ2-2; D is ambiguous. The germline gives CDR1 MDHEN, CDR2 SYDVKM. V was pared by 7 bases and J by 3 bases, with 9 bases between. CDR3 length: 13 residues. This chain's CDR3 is CASTSGYTGELFF. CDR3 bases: TGTGCCAGCACGTCCGGGTACACCGGGGAGCTGTTTTTT.

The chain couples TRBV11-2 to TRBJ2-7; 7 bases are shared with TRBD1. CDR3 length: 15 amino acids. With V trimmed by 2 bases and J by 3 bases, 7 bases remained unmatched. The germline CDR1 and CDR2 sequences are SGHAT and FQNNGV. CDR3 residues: CASSLIDRQGYEQYF. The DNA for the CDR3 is TGTGCCAGCAGCTTAATCGATCGACAGGGCTACGAGCAGTACTTC.

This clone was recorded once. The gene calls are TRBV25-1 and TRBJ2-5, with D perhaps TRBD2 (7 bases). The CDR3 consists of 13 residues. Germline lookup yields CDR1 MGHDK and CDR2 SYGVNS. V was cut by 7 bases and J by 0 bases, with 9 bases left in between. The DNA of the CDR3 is TGTGCCAGCACGGGGGGCTACCAAGAGACCCAGTACTTC. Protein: CASTGGYQETQYF.

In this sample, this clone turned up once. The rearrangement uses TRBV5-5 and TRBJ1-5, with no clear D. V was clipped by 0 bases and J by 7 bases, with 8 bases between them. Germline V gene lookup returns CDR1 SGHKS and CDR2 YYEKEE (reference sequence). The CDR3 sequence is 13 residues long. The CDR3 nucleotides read TGTGCCAGCAGCTTGGGGGCCGTGCAGCCCCAGCATTTT. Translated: CASSLGAVQPQHF.

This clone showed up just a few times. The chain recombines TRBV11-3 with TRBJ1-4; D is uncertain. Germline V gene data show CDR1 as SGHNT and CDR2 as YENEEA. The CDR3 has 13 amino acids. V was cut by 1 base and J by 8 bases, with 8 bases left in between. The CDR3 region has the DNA TGTGCCAGCAGCTTAGGGGCGGGGGAAAAACTGTTTTTT. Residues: CASSLGAGEKLFF.

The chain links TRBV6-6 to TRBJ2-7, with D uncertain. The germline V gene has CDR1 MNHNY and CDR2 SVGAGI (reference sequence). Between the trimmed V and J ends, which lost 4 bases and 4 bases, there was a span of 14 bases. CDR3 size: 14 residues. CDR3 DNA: TGTGCCAGCAGTTCCCCCGGACGGAGATACGAGCAGTACTTC. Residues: CASSSPGRRYEQYF.

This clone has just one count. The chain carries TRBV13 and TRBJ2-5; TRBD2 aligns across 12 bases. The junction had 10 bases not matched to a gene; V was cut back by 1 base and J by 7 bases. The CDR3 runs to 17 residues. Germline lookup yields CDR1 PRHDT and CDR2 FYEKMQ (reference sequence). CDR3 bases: TGTGCCAGCAGCTTAGTACTAGCGGGAGGACCCGTCCCGACCCAGTACTTC. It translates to CASSLVLAGGPVPTQYF.

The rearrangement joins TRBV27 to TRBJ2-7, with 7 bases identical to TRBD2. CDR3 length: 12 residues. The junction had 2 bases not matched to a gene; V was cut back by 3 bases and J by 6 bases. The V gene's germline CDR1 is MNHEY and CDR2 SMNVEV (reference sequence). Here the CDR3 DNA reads TGTGCCAGCAGTTTGGGGGGGGGCGAGCAGTACTTC. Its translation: CASSLGGGEQYF.

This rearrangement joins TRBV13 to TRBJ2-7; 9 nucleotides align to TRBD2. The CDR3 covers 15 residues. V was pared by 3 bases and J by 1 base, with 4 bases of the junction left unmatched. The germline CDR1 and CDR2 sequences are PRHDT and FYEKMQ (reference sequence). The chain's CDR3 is CASSLMAGGSYEQYF. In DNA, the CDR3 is TGTGCCAGCAGCTTGATGGCGGGAGGGTCCTACGAGCAGTACTTC.

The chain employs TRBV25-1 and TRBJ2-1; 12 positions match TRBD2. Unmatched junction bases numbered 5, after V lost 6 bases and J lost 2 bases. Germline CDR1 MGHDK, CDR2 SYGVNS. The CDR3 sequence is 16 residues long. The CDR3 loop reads CASSERTSGTYNEQFF. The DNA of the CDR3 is TGTGCCAGCAGCGAAAGGACTAGCGGGACCTACAATGAGCAGTTCTTC.

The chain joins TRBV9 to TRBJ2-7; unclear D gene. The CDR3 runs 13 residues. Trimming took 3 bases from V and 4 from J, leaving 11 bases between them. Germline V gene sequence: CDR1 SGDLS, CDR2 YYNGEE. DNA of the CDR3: TGTGCCAGCAGCGGAAATAACAAATACGAGCAGTACTTC. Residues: CASSGNNKYEQYF.

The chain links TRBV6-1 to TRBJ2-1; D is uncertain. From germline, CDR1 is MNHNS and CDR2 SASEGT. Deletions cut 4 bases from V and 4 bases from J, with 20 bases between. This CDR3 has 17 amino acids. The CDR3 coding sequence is TGTGCCAGCAGTGGTGCAGCCCGGACGGTTTTGTACAATGAGCAGTTCTTC. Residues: CASSGAARTVLYNEQFF.

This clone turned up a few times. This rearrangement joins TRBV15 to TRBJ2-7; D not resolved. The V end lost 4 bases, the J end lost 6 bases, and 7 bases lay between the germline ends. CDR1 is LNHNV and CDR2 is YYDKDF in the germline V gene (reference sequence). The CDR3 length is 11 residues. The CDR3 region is CATSTVSEQYF. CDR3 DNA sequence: TGTGCCACCAGCACCGTTTCCGAGCAGTACTTC.

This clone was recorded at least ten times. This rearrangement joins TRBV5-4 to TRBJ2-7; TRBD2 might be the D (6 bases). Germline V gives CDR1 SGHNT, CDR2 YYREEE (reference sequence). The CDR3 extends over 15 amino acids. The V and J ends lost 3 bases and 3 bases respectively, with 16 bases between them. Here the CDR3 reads CASSSPGVGLYEQYF. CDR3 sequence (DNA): TGTGCCAGCAGCTCACCGGGAGTCGGGCTCTACGAGCAGTACTTC. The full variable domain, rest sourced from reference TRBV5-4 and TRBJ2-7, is ETGVTQSPTHLIKTRGQQVTLRCSSQSGHNTVSWYQQALGQGPQFIFQYYREEENGRGNFPPRFSGLQFPNYSSELNVNALELDDSALYLCASSSPGVGLYEQYFGPGTRLTVT.

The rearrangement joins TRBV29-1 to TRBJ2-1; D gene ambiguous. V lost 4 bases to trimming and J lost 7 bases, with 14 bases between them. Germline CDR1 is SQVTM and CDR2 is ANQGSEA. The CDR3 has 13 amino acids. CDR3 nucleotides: TGCAGCGTTGCCGACCCCCCGCTGAATGAGCAGTTCTTC. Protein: CSVADPPLNEQFF.

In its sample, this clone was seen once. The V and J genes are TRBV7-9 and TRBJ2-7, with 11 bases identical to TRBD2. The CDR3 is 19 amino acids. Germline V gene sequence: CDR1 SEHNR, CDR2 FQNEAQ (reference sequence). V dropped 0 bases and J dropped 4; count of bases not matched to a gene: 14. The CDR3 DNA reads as TGTGCCAGCAGCTTAGCGAAGGGAGGGCCGGGACTAGCGGCATACGAGCAGTACTTC. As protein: CASSLAKGGPGLAAYEQYF.

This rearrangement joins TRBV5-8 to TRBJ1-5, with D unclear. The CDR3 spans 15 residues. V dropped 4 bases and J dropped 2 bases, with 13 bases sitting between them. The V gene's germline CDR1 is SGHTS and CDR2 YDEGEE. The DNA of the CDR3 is TGTGCCAGCAGCCGAGATGGTGTGGGCAATCAGCCCCAGCATTTT. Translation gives CASSRDGVGNQPQHF.

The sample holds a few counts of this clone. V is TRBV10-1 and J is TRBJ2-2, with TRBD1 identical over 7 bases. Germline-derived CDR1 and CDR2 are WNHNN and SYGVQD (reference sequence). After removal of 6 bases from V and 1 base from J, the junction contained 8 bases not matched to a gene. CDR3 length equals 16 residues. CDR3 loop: CASSGGGTVNTGELFF. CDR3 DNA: TGCGCCAGCAGCGGAGGTGGGACAGTGAACACCGGGGAGCTGTTTTTT.

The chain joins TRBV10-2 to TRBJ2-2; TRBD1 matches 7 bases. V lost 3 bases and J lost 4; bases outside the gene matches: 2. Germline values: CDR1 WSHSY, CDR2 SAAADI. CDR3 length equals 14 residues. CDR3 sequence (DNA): TGCGCCAGCAGTGAAGGGACAGCCACCGGGGAGCTGTTTTTT. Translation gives CASSEGTATGELFF.

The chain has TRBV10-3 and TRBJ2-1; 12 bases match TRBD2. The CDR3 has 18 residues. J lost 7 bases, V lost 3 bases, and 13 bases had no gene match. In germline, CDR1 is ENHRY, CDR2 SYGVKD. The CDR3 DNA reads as TGTGCCATCAGTGATCTTTTGGGCGAGACTAGCGGGAGTAATGAGCAGTTCTTC. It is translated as CAISDLLGETSGSNEQFF.

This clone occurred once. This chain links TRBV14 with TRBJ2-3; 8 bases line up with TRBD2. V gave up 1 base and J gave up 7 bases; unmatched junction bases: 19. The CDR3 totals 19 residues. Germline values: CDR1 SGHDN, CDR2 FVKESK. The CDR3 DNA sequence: TGTGCCAGCAGCCAAGCCCCTGGGGGAAGCGGGAGAGAGACCTATACGCAGTATTTT. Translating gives CASSQAPGGSGRETYTQYF.

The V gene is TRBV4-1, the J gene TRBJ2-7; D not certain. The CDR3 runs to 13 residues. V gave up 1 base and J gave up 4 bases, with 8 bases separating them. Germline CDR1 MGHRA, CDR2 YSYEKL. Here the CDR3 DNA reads TGCGCCAGCAGCCAAGTGAGCAATTACGAGCAGTACTTC. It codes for CASSQVSNYEQYF.

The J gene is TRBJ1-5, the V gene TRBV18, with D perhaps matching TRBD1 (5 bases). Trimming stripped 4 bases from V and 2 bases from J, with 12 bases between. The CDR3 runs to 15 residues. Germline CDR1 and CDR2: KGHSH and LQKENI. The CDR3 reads CASSQARAGNQPQHF. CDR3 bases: TGTGCCAGCTCACAAGCCAGGGCCGGCAATCAGCCCCAGCATTTT.

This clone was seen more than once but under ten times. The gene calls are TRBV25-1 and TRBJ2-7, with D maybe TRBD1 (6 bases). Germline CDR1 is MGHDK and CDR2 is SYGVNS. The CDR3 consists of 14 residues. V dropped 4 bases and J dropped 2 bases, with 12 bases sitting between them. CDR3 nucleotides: TGTGCCAGCAGTGGCCGGGACACGACCTACGAGCAGTACTTC. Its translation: CASSGRDTTYEQYF.

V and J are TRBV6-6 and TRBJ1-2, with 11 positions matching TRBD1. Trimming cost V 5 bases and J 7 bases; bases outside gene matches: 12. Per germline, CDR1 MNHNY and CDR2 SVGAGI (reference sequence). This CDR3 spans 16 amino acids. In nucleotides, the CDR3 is TGTGCCAGCAGTCCCCGGGACAGGGGGATCACTATTGGCTACACCTTC. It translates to CASSPRDRGITIGYTF.